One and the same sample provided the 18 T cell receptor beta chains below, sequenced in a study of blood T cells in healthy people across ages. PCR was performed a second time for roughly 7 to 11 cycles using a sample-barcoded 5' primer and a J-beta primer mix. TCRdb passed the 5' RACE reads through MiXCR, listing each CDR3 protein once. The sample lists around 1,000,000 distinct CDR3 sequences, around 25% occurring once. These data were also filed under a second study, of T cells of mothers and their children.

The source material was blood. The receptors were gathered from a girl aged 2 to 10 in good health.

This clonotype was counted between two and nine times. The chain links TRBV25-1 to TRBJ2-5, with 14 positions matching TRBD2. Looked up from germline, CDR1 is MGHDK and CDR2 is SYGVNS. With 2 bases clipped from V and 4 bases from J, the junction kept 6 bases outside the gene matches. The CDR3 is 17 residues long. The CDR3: CASSEGGTSGSSETQYF. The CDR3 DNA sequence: TGTGCCAGCAGTGAAGGGGGGACTAGCGGGAGTTCAGAGACCCAGTACTTC.

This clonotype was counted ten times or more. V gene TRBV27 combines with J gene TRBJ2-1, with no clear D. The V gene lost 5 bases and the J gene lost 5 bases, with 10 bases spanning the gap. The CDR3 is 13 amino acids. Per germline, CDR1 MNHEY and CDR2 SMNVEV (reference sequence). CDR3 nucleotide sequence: TGTGCCAGCAGTCTTAACCTGAACAATGAGCAGTTCTTC. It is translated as CASSLNLNNEQFF.

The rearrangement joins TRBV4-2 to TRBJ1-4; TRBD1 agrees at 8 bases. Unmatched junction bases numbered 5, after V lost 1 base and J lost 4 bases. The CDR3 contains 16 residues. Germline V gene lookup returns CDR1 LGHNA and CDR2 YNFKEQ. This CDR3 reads CASSQGQGAINEKLFF. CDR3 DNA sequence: TGTGCCAGCAGCCAAGGGCAGGGGGCCATTAATGAAAAACTGTTTTTT.

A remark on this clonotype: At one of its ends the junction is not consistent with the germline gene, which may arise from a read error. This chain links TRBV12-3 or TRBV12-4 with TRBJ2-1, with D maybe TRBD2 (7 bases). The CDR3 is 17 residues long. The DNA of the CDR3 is TGTGCCAGCAGTTTTGTGGGGGGGCCCCTCCGTGACAATGAGCAGCTCTTC. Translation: CASSFVGGPLRDNEQLF.

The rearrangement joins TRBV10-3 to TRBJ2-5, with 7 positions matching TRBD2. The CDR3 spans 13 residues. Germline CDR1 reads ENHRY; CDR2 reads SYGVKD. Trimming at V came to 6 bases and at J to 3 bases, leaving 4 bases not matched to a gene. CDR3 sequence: CAISPAGEETQYF. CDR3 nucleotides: TGTGCCATCAGCCCCGCGGGGGAAGAGACCCAGTACTTC.

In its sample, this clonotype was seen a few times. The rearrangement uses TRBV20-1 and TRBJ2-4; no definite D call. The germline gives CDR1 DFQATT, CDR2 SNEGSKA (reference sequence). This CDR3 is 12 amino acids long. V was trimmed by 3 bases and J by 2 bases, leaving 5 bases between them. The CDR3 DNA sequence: TGCAGTGCTAGGGGAACCAAAAACATTCAGTACTTC. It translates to CSARGTKNIQYF.

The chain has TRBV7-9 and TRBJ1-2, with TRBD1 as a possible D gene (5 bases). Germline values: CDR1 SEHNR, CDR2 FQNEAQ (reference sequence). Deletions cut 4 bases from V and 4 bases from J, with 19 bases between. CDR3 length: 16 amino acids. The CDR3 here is CASSSGLEEDSYGYTF. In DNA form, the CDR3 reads TGTGCCAGCAGCTCGGGACTGGAGGAGGATAGCTATGGCTACACCTTC.

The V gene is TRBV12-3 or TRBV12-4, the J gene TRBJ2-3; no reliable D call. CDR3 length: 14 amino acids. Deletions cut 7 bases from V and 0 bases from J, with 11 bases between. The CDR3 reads CASKLVASTDTQYF. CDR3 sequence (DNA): TGTGCCAGCAAACTGGTTGCTAGCACAGATACGCAGTATTTT.

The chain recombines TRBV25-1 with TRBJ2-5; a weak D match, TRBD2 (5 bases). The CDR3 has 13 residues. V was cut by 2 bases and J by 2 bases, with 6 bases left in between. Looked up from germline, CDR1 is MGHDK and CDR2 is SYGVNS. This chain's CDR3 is CASSERLQETQYF. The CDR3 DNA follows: TGTGCCAGCAGTGAAAGACTACAAGAGACCCAGTACTTC.

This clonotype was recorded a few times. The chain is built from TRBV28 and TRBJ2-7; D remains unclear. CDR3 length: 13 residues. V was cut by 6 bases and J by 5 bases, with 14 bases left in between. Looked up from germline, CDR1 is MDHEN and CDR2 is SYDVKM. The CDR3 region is CASSEMGGDEQYF. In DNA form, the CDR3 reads TGTGCCAGCAGCGAAATGGGTGGAGACGAGCAGTACTTC. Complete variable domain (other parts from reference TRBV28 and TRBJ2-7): DVKVTQSSRYLVKRTGEKVFLECVQDMDHENMFWYRQDPGLGLRLIYFSYDVKMKEKGDIPEGYSVSREKKERFSLILESASTNQTSMYLCASSEMGGDEQYFGPGTRLTVT.

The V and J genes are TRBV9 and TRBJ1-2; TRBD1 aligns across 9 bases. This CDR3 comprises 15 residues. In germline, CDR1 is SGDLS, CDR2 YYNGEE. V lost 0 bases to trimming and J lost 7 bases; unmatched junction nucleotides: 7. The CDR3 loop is CASSVGGTGGAGYTF. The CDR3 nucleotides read TGTGCCAGCAGCGTAGGGGGTACAGGGGGCGCTGGCTACACCTTC.

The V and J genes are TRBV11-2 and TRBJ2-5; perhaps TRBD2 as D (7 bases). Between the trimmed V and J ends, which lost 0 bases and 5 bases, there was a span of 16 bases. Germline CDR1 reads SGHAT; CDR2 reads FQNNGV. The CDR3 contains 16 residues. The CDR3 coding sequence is TGTGCCAGCAGCTTAGATCTGACCGGGGGGCGGGAGACCCAGTACTTC. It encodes CASSLDLTGGRETQYF.

Written as DNA, the CDR3 is TGTGCCACCAGTGATCCGAGGACAGGGGATGGCTACACCTTC. Encoded protein: CATSDPRTGDGYTF. The gene calls are TRBV24-1 and TRBJ1-2, with 9 bases fitting TRBD1. CDR1 and CDR2 (germline): KGHDR, SFDVKD. Trimming at V came to 3 bases and at J to 6 bases, leaving 4 bases not matched to a gene. The CDR3 contains 14 residues.

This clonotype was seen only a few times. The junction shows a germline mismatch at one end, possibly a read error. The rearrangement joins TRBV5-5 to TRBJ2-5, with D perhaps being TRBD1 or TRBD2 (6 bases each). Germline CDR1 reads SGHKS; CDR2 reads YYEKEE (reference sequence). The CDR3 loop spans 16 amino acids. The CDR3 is CASSLTGSSGGETQCF. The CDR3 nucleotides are TGTGCCAGCAGCTTGACAGGGAGCTCGGGCGGGGAGACCCAGTGCTTC.

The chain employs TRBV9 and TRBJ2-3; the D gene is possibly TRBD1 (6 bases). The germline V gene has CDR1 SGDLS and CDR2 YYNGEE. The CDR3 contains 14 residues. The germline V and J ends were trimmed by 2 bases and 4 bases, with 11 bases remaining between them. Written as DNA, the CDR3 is TGTGCCAGCAGCGTCTTGGGGGCGGCAGATACGCAGTATTTT. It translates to CASSVLGAADTQYF.

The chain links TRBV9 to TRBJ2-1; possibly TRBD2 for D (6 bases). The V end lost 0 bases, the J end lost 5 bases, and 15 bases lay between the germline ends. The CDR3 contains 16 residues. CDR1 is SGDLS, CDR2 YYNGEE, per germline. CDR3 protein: CASSVALGGSDNEQFF. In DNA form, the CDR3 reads TGTGCCAGCAGCGTAGCTCTCGGGGGTTCGGACAATGAGCAGTTCTTC.

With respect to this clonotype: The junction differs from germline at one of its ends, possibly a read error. CDR3 in DNA: TGTGCCAGTCCTTCTTGGACTAGCCAAGAGACCCAGTATTTC. Its translation: CASPSWTSQETQYF. The chain has TRBV2 and TRBJ2-5, with 8 bases that match TRBD2. CDR3 length equals 14 residues. Germline V lookup: CDR1 SNHLY, CDR2 FYNNEI.

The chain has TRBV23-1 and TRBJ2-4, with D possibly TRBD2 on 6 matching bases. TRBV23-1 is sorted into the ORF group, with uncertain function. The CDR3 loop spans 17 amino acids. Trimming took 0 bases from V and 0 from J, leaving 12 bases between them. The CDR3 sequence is CASSQSYWDLAKNIQYF. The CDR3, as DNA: TGCGCCAGCAGTCAATCCTATTGGGACTTAGCCAAAAACATTCAGTACTTC.